Each of the 10 T cell receptor beta chains below was sequenced from the same sample in a study of T cell responses to AZD1222 COVID-19 vaccine (dated by TCRdb to the early 2020s). The time point tag for this specimen amounts to: about 28 days (+/-7) after the second vaccine dose. Library preparation was by the immunoSEQ multiplex PCR assay. TCRdb carries this immuneACCESS record with in-frame sequences only. Its versions omit some clonotypes, under half of them owing to an unresolved V gene in the studies checked, with the rest unexplained. The sample data list about 150,000 clones, and approximately 90% of these were observed just once. The ten top clones hold 3.2% of the sample. Source: peripheral blood, taken 28 days after the second AZD1222 dose. Receptors originate from an adult who received the AZD1222 COVID-19 vaccine.

This clone was observed once. This sequence joins TRBV7-9 and TRBJ1-1, with D unclear. Looked up from germline, CDR1 is SEHNR and CDR2 is FQNEAQ (reference sequence). V lost 5 bases and J lost 4, with 8 bases in between. This CDR3 region has 12 residues. The CDR3 bases are TGTGCCAGCAGCAGGAAGAGCACTGAAGCTTTCTTT. This gives the protein CASSRKSTEAFF.

The chain combines TRBV7-9 with TRBJ1-2; 9 bases match TRBD1. Germline V lookup: CDR1 SEHNR, CDR2 FQNEAQ (reference sequence). The junction had 11 bases not matched to a gene; V was cut back by 5 bases and J by 4 bases. The CDR3 is made up of 16 amino acids. This chain's CDR3 is CASSAPQGADFYGYTF. CDR3 nucleotides: TGTGCCAGCAGCGCTCCACAGGGGGCGGACTTCTATGGCTACACCTTC.

This chain links TRBV5-1 with TRBJ1-5; 10 bases are shared with TRBD1. V lost 4 bases and J lost 5; bases outside the gene matches: 6. Germline V lookup: CDR1 SGHRS, CDR2 YFSETQ. CDR3 length: 15 amino acids. The DNA of the CDR3 is TGCGCCAGCAGCCTTTCGACAGGGGGCGATCAGCCCCAGCATTTT. This codes for CASSLSTGGDQPQHF.

The sample holds one count of this clone. The chain employs TRBV29-1 and TRBJ1-2; possible D gene TRBD1, 5 bases. Germline lookup yields CDR1 SQVTM and CDR2 ANQGSEA. The CDR3 length is 13 residues. With 6 bases removed from V and 5 bases from J, the gap between germline ends came to 16 bases. Here the CDR3 DNA reads TGCAGCGTCCCCACCGGGGGAGGATATGGCTACACCTTC. Translating gives CSVPTGGGYGYTF.

This clone came up many times. The chain uses TRBV27 and TRBJ2-3; either TRBD1 or TRBD2 may fit D (5 bases each). The germline V gene has CDR1 MNHEY and CDR2 SMNVEV (reference sequence). The CDR3 has 11 amino acids. Trimming shortened V by 8 bases and J by 2 bases, and 5 bases separated the two germline ends. CDR3 coding DNA: TGTGCCAGCGGGACCACAGATACGCAGTATTTT. Protein sequence: CASGTTDTQYF.

This clone was seen a few times. CDR3 sequence: CASRFPGTYGYTF. The CDR3 bases are TGTGCCAGCAGATTCCCAGGGACCTATGGCTACACCTTC. The chain joins TRBV5-4 to TRBJ1-2; weak D call: TRBD1 (5 bases). The CDR3 has 13 amino acids. Per the germline V gene, CDR1 is SGHNT and CDR2 is YYREEE (reference sequence). The V and J ends lost 5 bases and 4 bases respectively, with 12 bases between them.

The V and J genes are TRBV29-1 and TRBJ1-2; 11 nucleotides agree with TRBD1. The germline V gene has CDR1 SQVTM and CDR2 ANQGSEA. Losses at the gene ends were 5 bases for V and 2 bases for J; bases not matched to a gene: 7. The CDR3 sequence is 15 residues long. CDR3 sequence (DNA): TGCAGCGTTTCGGAACGGGACAGGGGGAACTATGGCTACACCTTC. This gives the protein CSVSERDRGNYGYTF.

The chain recombines TRBV9 with TRBJ2-7; D call uncertain. V was shortened by 4 bases and J by 6 bases, with 20 bases between the two germline ends. Per germline, CDR1 SGDLS and CDR2 YYNGEE. CDR3 size: 15 residues. The CDR3 loop is CASSPYSGSDREQYF. DNA of the CDR3: TGTGCCAGCAGCCCCTATTCCGGGTCCGACCGCGAGCAGTACTTC.

In its sample, this clone was seen a few times. The J gene is TRBJ2-1, the V gene TRBV12-3 or TRBV12-4; weak D call: TRBD1 (5 bases). Trimming removed 6 bases from V and 9 bases from J, with 12 bases in between. The CDR3 extends over 12 amino acids. The chain's CDR3 is CASSPSDSEQFF. In DNA form, the CDR3 reads TGTGCCAGCAGCCCCTCAGACAGTGAGCAGTTCTTC.

This chain links TRBV5-1 with TRBJ2-1, with 13 bases that match TRBD2. CDR1 SGHRS and CDR2 YFSETQ come from the germline V gene. The CDR3 runs 15 residues. V trimming: 4 bases; J trimming: 7 bases; junction bases outside the gene matches: 5. The CDR3 region has the DNA TGCGCCAGCAGCGTGACTAGCGGGAGGACAAATGAGCAGTTCTTC. Translating it yields CASSVTSGRTNEQFF.